This T cell receptor (beta chain) was sequenced for a study of monozygotic twins with inflammatory bowel disease. The study, taken as a whole, reports: Between concordant and discordant twins, repertoire similarity failed to differ, a result that limited power may explain. Evidence failed to back one strong IBD-linked signal or clonotype.

As to this clonotype: Its antigen is unknown.

Template switching incorporated UMIs with a 6-nucleotide sample barcode. TCRdb reprocessed the 5' RACE reads, keeping one entry per CDR3 protein, no DNA. The listing records about 110,000 distinct CDR3 sequences. CDR1 and CDR2 from the germline V gene are LNHNV and YYDKDF (reference sequence). This CDR3 region has 13 residues. This clonotype was sampled from a human donor with ulcerative colitis or Crohn's disease, or a healthy co-twin of an affected twin (not recorded which). V usage is TRBV15 and J usage is TRBJ2-3; the TRBD2 assignment by TCRdb is unverifiable without DNA. Sequencing was performed on blood. The CDR3 here is CATSRGDLAGVHF.